The rows below give T cell receptor beta chains drawn from one sample of a study of Graves' ophthalmopathy and Graves' hyperthyroidism. One entry per CDR3 protein results from TCRdb running MiXCR on the multiplex PCR reads. Of 740,000 or so distinct CDR3 sequences in the sample, around 40% were seen once. Sample: peripheral blood. These receptor sequences come from an adult man with Graves' ophthalmopathy. The CDR3 runs from the conserved cysteine through the conserved F or W. The D gene is left open where the match is weak. Clone size, where shown, is once, few, many, or a class for clones that have expanded.

TRBV4-3	few	TRBJ2-7	NA	TGCGCCAGCAGCCAAGGGTCAGGCCGACTCCCCTACGAGCAGTACTTC	CASSQGSGRLPYEQYF
TRBV14	NA	TRBJ1-2	NA	TGTGCCAGCAGCCAAGCAGGGGTCTTGGACTATGGCTACACCTTC	CASSQAGVLDYGYTF
TRBV2	few	TRBJ1-5	NA	TGTGCCAGCAGTGAAGTTGGAGGGAGGCTCAATCAGCCCCAGCATTTT	CASSEVGGRLNQPQHF
TRBV7-9	many	TRBJ2-7	TRBD1	TGTGCCAGCAGCCTCCGGACAGGGGAGAACGAGCAGTACTTC	CASSLRTGENEQYF
TRBV5-8	NA	TRBJ2-5	NA	TGTGCCAGCAGCTCGAGGGACTTCAAAGAGACCCAGTACTTC	CASSSRDFKETQYF
TRBV7-9	NA	TRBJ2-2	TRBD2	TGTGCCAGCAGCGTCAGACGGACTAGCGGGGAGCTGTTTTTT	CASSVRRTSGELFF
TRBV20-1	NA	TRBJ2-5	NA	TGCAGTGCTGCAGAGGGAGAGAAGCTACAAGAGACCCAGTACTTC	CSAAEGEKLQETQYF
TRBV2	NA	TRBJ2-7	TRBD2	TGTGCCAGCAGTGACCCCGTCAGAAACCAGAGGACTAGCGGGATCTTCTACGAGCAGTACTTC	CASSDPVRNQRTSGIFYEQYF
TRBV29-1	NA	TRBJ1-6	TRBD1	TGCAGCGTTGAGGACAGGGGGTCACCCCTCCACTTT	CSVEDRGSPLHF
TRBV2	once	TRBJ2-7	NA	TGTGCCAGCAGTACTAGTGACTCCTTCACCTACGAGCAGTACTTC	CASSTSDSFTYEQYF
TRBV2	many	TRBJ2-6	TRBD2	TGTGCCAGCAGTGGGGGGGGGACTGGGGCCAACGTCCTGACTTTC	CASSGGGTGANVLTF
TRBV29-1	NA	TRBJ2-7	NA	TGCAGCGCGGCAGGGGACCGCGAGCAGTACTTC	CSAAGDREQYF
TRBV7-9	few	TRBJ2-3	NA	TGTGCCAGCAGCCCTCACCTCTCGTGGGGTGGGACGGGCACAGATACGCAGTATTTT	CASSPHLSWGGTGTDTQYF
TRBV2	NA	TRBJ1-4	NA	TGTGCCAGCAATCATGGGTATGAAAAACTGTTTTTT	CASNHGYEKLFF
TRBV7-9	few	TRBJ2-3	NA	TGTGCCAGCAGCCGCGGGACATCGGTTGGCACAGATACGCAGTATTTT	CASSRGTSVGTDTQYF
TRBV7-2	many	TRBJ2-5	NA	TGTGCCAGCAGCTTAGTGAGGACGGCCGCTTCTGACCAGTACTTC	CASSLVRTAASDQYF
TRBV9	NA	TRBJ2-5	TRBD1	TGTGCCAGCAGCCAGCGGACAGGGGGAATTAGTATGGAGACCCAGTACTTC	CASSQRTGGISMETQYF
TRBV11-2	NA	TRBJ1-1	TRBD1	TGTGCCAGCAGCGTTGGGGTCAGGGGGGACACTGAAGCTTTCTTT	CASSVGVRGDTEAFF
TRBV7-3	many	TRBJ2-7	TRBD2	TGTGCCAGCAGTCGGACTAGCGGAGCCTACGAGCAGTACTTC	CASSRTSGAYEQYF
TRBV20-1	NA	TRBJ2-7	TRBD2	TGCAGTCCTAGATTCTCGGGGCTAGCGGGGGAGCAGTACTTC	CSPRFSGLAGEQYF
TRBV25-1	NA	TRBJ1-6	TRBD1	TGTGCCAGCAGTTTCCAAACGACAGGGGGAAGATCACCCCTCCACTTT	CASSFQTTGGRSPLHF
TRBV11-2	many	TRBJ2-7	NA	TGTGCCAGCAGCTTATCAGGGCTCCACGAGCAGTACTTC	CASSLSGLHEQYF
TRBV12-3/TRBV12-4	NA	TRBJ2-7	TRBD1	TGTGCCAGCAGCCAACAGGGGACCGAGTACTTC	CASSQQGTEYF
TRBV12-3/TRBV12-4	many	TRBJ2-6	NA	TGTGCCAGCAGGTCTGTGGGAGGGGCCAACGTCCTGACTTTC	CASRSVGGANVLTF
TRBV2	NA	TRBJ2-5	TRBD2	TGTGCCAGATTGGGACTAGCGGCAAACCAAGAGACCCAGTACTTC	CARLGLAANQETQYF
TRBV7-2	many	TRBJ2-6	NA	TGTGCCAGCAGCTTAGTGGGACGGATTACCTCTGGGGCCAACGTCCTGACTTTC	CASSLVGRITSGANVLTF
TRBV4-2	few	TRBJ2-7	NA	TGTGCCAGCAGCCAAGTGCGAACGGAAGCCTACGAGCAGTACTTC	CASSQVRTEAYEQYF
TRBV10-3	NA	TRBJ1-1	TRBD1	TGTGCCAGCAGTTGGGGGACAGGGGGCCTTCCGAGCTTT	CASSWGTGGLPSF
TRBV14	many	TRBJ2-7	NA	TGTGCCAGCAGCCTCGCCGGGGTCAGCGAGCAGTACTTC	CASSLAGVSEQYF
TRBV9	many	TRBJ2-5	TRBD2	TGTGCCAGCAGCGTAGAGGGCGCGGGAGGAGAGACCCAGTACTTC	CASSVEGAGGETQYF
TRBV4-2	NA	TRBJ2-5	TRBD2	TGTGCCGGCAGCCGGCTCCTTGGGACTAGCGGAAGGCAAGAGACCCAGTACTTC	CAGSRLLGTSGRQETQYF
TRBV25-1	once	TRBJ2-2	TRBD2	TGTGCCAGCAGCCAGCGGGAGCCGAACACCGGGGAGCTGTTTTTT	CASSQREPNTGELFF
TRBV19	many	TRBJ1-1	NA	TGTGCCAGCTCGGGACGGAGAAACACTGAAGCTTTCTTT	CASSGRRNTEAFF
TRBV9	NA	TRBJ2-5	TRBD2	TGTGCCAGCAGCGTAACCGGAGGACTAGCCCAAGAGACCCAGTACTTC	CASSVTGGLAQETQYF
TRBV24-1	many	TRBJ2-7	NA	TGTGCCACCAGTGATTTACAGGAGCAGTACTTC	CATSDLQEQYF
TRBV19	NA	TRBJ2-7	NA	TGTGCCAGCAGTTACTCGATTCGGCTTCCCGGGTCCTACGAGCAGTACTTC	CASSYSIRLPGSYEQYF
TRBV10-3	NA	TRBJ1-2	NA	TGTGCCATCACAGGTGGGGGCAACTATGGCTACACCTTC	CAITGGGNYGYTF
TRBV24-1	NA	TRBJ1-1	NA	TGTGCCACCAGTGACCCAGGGACCACTGAAGCTTTCTTT	CATSDPGTTEAFF
TRBV9	few	TRBJ1-4	NA	TGCGCCAGCAGTAGGACACATCCAATTAATGAAAAACTGTTTTTT	CASSRTHPINEKLFF
TRBV29-1	few	TRBJ2-7	TRBD2	TGCAGCGTCCCACTCAGGGGATTGACTAGCGGGGGAACCAACTACGAGCAGTACTTC	CSVPLRGLTSGGTNYEQYF
TRBV11-2	NA	TRBJ1-1	NA	TGTGTCTGGGGGTCTTCGGAGGCTTTCTTT	CVWGSSEAFF
TRBV7-9	few	TRBJ2-7	TRBD2	TGTGCCAGCAGCCCCATGACTAGCGGGATGCACGAGCAGTACTTC	CASSPMTSGMHEQYF
TRBV25-1	NA	TRBJ2-6	TRBD2	TGTGCCAGCAGCCCGCGACTAGCGGGGGACTCTGGGGCCAACGTCCCGACTTTC	CASSPRLAGDSGANVPTF
TRBV12-3/TRBV12-4	NA	TRBJ1-4	NA	TGTGCCAGCTTGCGGGGGGGGTCCACTAATGAAAAACTGTTTTTT	CASLRGGSTNEKLFF
TRBV25-1	once	TRBJ1-6	NA	TGTGCCAGCAGTGCGGTTCAGGGAGGGCGATCACCCCTCCACTTT	CASSAVQGGRSPLHF
TRBV4-1	NA	TRBJ2-5	NA	TGCGCCAGCAGCCAAGAGAGCGGGCTCTTCCTGTACTTC	CASSQESGLFLYF
TRBV24-1	NA	TRBJ1-5	TRBD1	TGTGTCACCAGTGATTCCGCTTTAGGGACAGGGGATCAGCCCCAGCATTTT	CVTSDSALGTGDQPQHF
TRBV25-1	NA	TRBJ1-5	TRBD1	TGTGCCAGCAGCTTACCGGGACAGGGATTCTATGGACAGCATTTT	CASSLPGQGFYGQHF
TRBV29-1	NA	TRBJ2-5	NA	TGCAGCGTTAGTGGGGAGACCCAGTACTTC	CSVSGETQYF
TRBV10-3	NA	TRBJ1-2	TRBD1	TGTGCCACTGGACAGGGGGAAGGCTACACCTTC	CATGQGEGYTF
TRBV7-9	NA	TRBJ1-2	NA	TGTGCCAGCAGCGGAGGTCTGGGACGGGGGGAGGGCTACACCTTC	CASSGGLGRGEGYTF
TRBV2	NA	TRBJ1-1	TRBD1	TGTGCCAGCAGTGACACAGGGGGCCCGTGGCTGGAAGCTTTCTTT	CASSDTGGPWLEAFF
TRBV20-1	many	TRBJ1-4	TRBD1	TGCAGTGCGGGGGAGGGGGCAGTTGAAAAACTGTTTTTT	CSAGEGAVEKLFF
TRBV9	few	TRBJ2-5	TRBD1	TGTGCCAGCAGCGTCCGGACAGGGCAAGAGACCCAGTACTTC	CASSVRTGQETQYF
TRBV7-2	NA	TRBJ2-6	NA	TGTGCCAGCAGCTTCCGATCTGGGGCCAACGTCCTGACTTTC	CASSFRSGANVLTF
TRBV25-1	few	TRBJ1-3	NA	TGTGCCAGCAGTGATAGTGCCGGGGGTGGAAACACCATATATTTT	CASSDSAGGGNTIYF
TRBV4-2	NA	TRBJ1-4	NA	TGTGCCAGCAGCCAAGAGTACAGGGAGGAAAAACTGTTTTTT	CASSQEYREEKLFF